One sample yielded the 23 T cell receptor beta chains listed below, sequenced in a study of T-cell reconstitution after alpha-beta-depleted transplantation in children. The authors prepared the TCRbeta library with unique molecular identifiers. TCRdb called the PCR reads again in MiXCR, with one record for every CDR3 protein. This sample has about 500,000 distinct CDR3 sequences; about 30% occur once, and the top ten carry around 2.4%. The sample consisted of PBMCs from the stem cell graft donor, taken from the stem cell graft. The receptor source for this set is a human donor who donated a stem cell graft to a child with aplastic anemia.

The rearrangement uses TRBV30 and TRBJ2-7, with 9 bases identical to TRBD2. V shed 4 bases, J shed 1 base, and the junction held 14 bases outside the gene matches. Germline CDR1 and CDR2: GTSNPN and SVGIG (reference sequence). This CDR3 contains 17 residues. The CDR3 nucleotides are TGTGCCTGGATGAGGGCTAGCGGGATCTCACCGTCCTACGAGCAGTACTTC. Translating it yields CAWMRASGISPSYEQYF.

CDR3 sequence reads: CASSDLAVYEQFF. Here the CDR3 DNA reads TGTGCCAGCAGTGATTTAGCTGTGTATGAGCAGTTCTTC. The chain uses TRBV2 and TRBJ2-1; D is unclear. This CDR3 is built from 13 residues. With 3 bases removed from V and 8 bases from J, the gap between germline ends came to 11 bases. CDR1 is SNHLY, CDR2 FYNNEI, per germline.

V usage is TRBV3-1 and J usage is TRBJ1-5; D unclear. There are 13 residues in the CDR3. The V and J ends lost 4 bases and 9 bases respectively, with 13 bases between them. Germline CDR1 LGHDT, CDR2 YNNKEL (reference sequence). The DNA for the CDR3 is TGTGCCAGCAGCCCTACGAAGGCGGGGCCCCAGCATTTT. Residues: CASSPTKAGPQHF.

The chain joins TRBV7-2 to TRBJ2-5, with a weak D call TRBD2 (6 bases). V dropped 1 base and J dropped 4 bases, with 16 bases sitting between them. The germline CDR1 and CDR2 sequences are SGHTA and FQGNSA. The CDR3 is made up of 16 amino acids. CDR3 protein: CASSLVGGQASETQYF. The CDR3 DNA is TGTGCCAGCAGCTTAGTAGGAGGGCAGGCTTCAGAGACCCAGTACTTC.

This chain joins TRBV9 and TRBJ2-2; the match to TRBD2 covers 14 bases. CDR3 length equals 15 residues. V lost 7 bases to trimming and J lost 6 bases; unmatched junction nucleotides: 5. CDR1 and CDR2 (germline): SGDLS, YYNGEE. CDR3 residues: CASRPGLAGAGELFF. CDR3 bases: TGTGCCAGCCGCCCGGGACTAGCGGGAGCCGGGGAGCTGTTTTTT. Full variable domain (rest looked up from reference TRBV9 and TRBJ2-2): DSGVTQTPKHLITATGQRVTLRCSPRSGDLSVYWYQQSLDQGLQFLIQYYNGEERAKGNILERFSAQQFPDLHSELNLSSLELGDSALYFCASRPGLAGAGELFFGEGSRLTVL.

This clonotype was seen a few times. V is TRBV30 and J is TRBJ2-1; 7 bases line up with TRBD2. Germline-derived CDR1 and CDR2 are GTSNPN and SVGIG (reference sequence). CDR3 size: 20 residues. Unmatched junction bases numbered 24, after V lost 2 bases and J lost 5 bases. The CDR3 nucleotides read TGTGCCTGGAGTTCCCCCACTAGCGACTATAAAAGTTTTCCAAACAATGAGCAGTTCTTC. Residues: CAWSSPTSDYKSFPNNEQFF.

This clonotype was counted only a few times. The chain couples TRBV20-1 to TRBJ2-3; 7 positions match TRBD2. Germline lookup yields CDR1 DFQATT and CDR2 SNEGSKA (reference sequence). The length of the CDR3 is 12 residues. V lost 7 bases, J lost 2 bases, and 3 bases stayed unmatched. In DNA form, the CDR3 reads TGCAGTGTCCGGGGGGACACAGATACGCAGTATTTT. Encoded protein: CSVRGDTDTQYF.

This clonotype occurred a few times. The CDR3 coding sequence is TGTGCCTGGAGTATTGGGACTAGCGGTAACAATGAGCAGTTCTTC. It is translated as CAWSIGTSGNNEQFF. The chain uses TRBV30 and TRBJ2-1; 11 nucleotides line up with TRBD2. The junction had 5 bases not matched to a gene; V was cut back by 2 bases and J by 5 bases. The germline V gene has CDR1 GTSNPN and CDR2 SVGIG (reference sequence). The CDR3 has 15 residues.

V is TRBV7-2 and J is TRBJ2-7, with 8 nucleotides matching TRBD2. The germline V gene has CDR1 SGHTA and CDR2 FQGNSA. J gave up 3 bases and V 3 bases, and 7 bases lay outside the gene matches. The CDR3 contains 15 residues. As DNA, the CDR3 is TGTGCCAGCAGCTTGCCGGGACTAGGTTACTACGAGCAGTACTTC. Its protein product is CASSLPGLGYYEQYF.

This clonotype was picked up a small number of times. CDR3 protein: CSASSLGQGPSGNTIYF. The CDR3 coding sequence is TGCAGTGCTAGTAGCCTGGGACAGGGGCCTTCTGGAAACACCATATATTTT. This sequence joins TRBV20-1 and TRBJ1-3; 10 nucleotides agree with TRBD1. There are 17 residues in the CDR3. Germline CDR1 reads DFQATT; CDR2 reads SNEGSKA (reference sequence). The V segment lost 3 bases and the J segment 1 base; nucleotides outside the gene matches: 9.

The chain couples TRBV20-1 to TRBJ2-5, with D uncertain. The CDR3 extends over 12 amino acids. From germline, CDR1 is DFQATT and CDR2 SNEGSKA (reference sequence). Trimming shortened V by 3 bases and J by 1 base, and 6 bases separated the two germline ends. The CDR3 here is CSASELQETQYF. The CDR3 nucleotides are TGCAGTGCTAGTGAGCTCCAAGAGACCCAGTACTTC.

This chain links TRBV5-6 with TRBJ2-5, with 11 bases lining up with TRBD2. Germline CDR1 and CDR2: SGHDT and YYEEEE. Trimming took 4 bases from V and 1 from J; bases not matched to a gene: 6. The CDR3 runs to 16 residues. The DNA of the CDR3 is TGTGCCAGCAGCCTTCGACTAGCGGGGACCCAAGAGACCCAGTACTTC. Protein: CASSLRLAGTQETQYF.

This clonotype came up once. V gene TRBV11-2 combines with J gene TRBJ2-7, with 12 bases matching TRBD1. From germline, CDR1 is SGHAT and CDR2 FQNNGV. Losses at the gene ends were 4 bases for V and 6 bases for J; bases not matched to a gene: 10. This CDR3 has 16 residues. CDR3 protein: CASSWEGTGGRCEQYV. CDR3 nucleotides: TGTGCCAGCAGCTGGGAGGGGACAGGGGGCAGGTGCGAGCAGTACGTC.

The CDR3 DNA is TGTGCCAGCAGTCTTACCGGGACAGTTAACTATGGCTACACCTTC. It yields the protein CASSLTGTVNYGYTF. The J gene is TRBJ1-2, the V gene TRBV12-3 or TRBV12-4; 7 bases agree with TRBD1. The CDR3 length is 15 residues. The junction had 7 bases not matched to a gene; V was cut back by 5 bases and J by 1 base.

This chain joins TRBV5-1 and TRBJ2-5; 7 bases fit TRBD2. The CDR3 extends over 15 amino acids. After removal of 3 bases from V and 1 base from J, the junction contained 6 bases not matched to a gene. Germline-derived CDR1 and CDR2 are SGHRS and YFSETQ. The CDR3 here is CASSWTGTIQETQYF. In nucleotides, the CDR3 is TGCGCCAGCAGCTGGACCGGGACTATCCAAGAGACCCAGTACTTC.

The chain couples TRBV29-1 to TRBJ1-1; a weak D match, TRBD1 (5 bases). V lost 6 bases, J lost 4 bases, and 21 bases lay in between. Germline V gene data show CDR1 as SQVTM and CDR2 as ANQGSEA. The CDR3 has 15 residues. CDR3 protein: CSVADGGGVGTEAFF. The CDR3 DNA reads as TGCAGCGTCGCCGACGGCGGGGGGGTTGGCACTGAAGCTTTCTTT.

This clonotype was recorded a few times. The chain has TRBV28 and TRBJ2-7, with a possible D match to TRBD1 (5 bases). CDR3 size: 14 residues. Trimming removed 8 bases at V and 3 bases at J, with 17 bases between. Looked up from germline, CDR1 is MDHEN and CDR2 is SYDVKM. This CDR3 reads CASDRRQGLYEQYF. CDR3 coding DNA: TGTGCCAGCGACCGTCGGCAGGGCCTCTACGAGCAGTACTTC.

As to this clonotype: At one boundary the junction diverges from the germline segment, which might be a read error. J is TRBJ2-3 and V is TRBV5-1, with 8 nucleotides matching TRBD2. CDR1 and CDR2 (germline): SGHRS, YFSETQ. This CDR3 comprises 15 residues. The CDR3 here is CASSLVAGSTDTQYF. The CDR3 DNA reads as TGTGCCAGCAGCTTAGTAGCGGGAAGCACAGATACGCAGTATTTT. The whole variable domain, remainder taken from reference TRBV5-1 and TRBJ2-3, is KAGVTQTPRYLIKTRGQQVTLSCSPISGHRSVSWYQQTPGQGLQFLFEYFSETQRNKGNFPGRFSGRQFSNSRSEMNVSTLELGDSALYLCASSLVAGSTDTQYFGPGTRLTVL.

This chain joins TRBV14 and TRBJ2-1; TRBD2 agrees at 8 bases. The germline V gene encodes CDR1 SGHDN and CDR2 FVKESK. The CDR3 is 18 amino acids. The V and J ends lost 1 base and 4 bases, in that order; junction bases with no gene match: 12. CDR3 nucleotide sequence: TGTGCCAGCAGCCAAGGGCTGGCGGGAGGTAGTAGGTACAATGAGCAGTTCTTC. This codes for CASSQGLAGGSRYNEQFF.

This clonotype was observed a few times. This sequence joins TRBV30 and TRBJ2-1; D assignment may be TRBD1 or TRBD2 (6 bases each). V lost 1 base and J lost 9, with 13 bases in between. The germline V gene has CDR1 GTSNPN and CDR2 SVGIG (reference sequence). The CDR3 is made up of 13 amino acids. The CDR3 loop reads CAWSGSWGAEQFF. As DNA, the CDR3 is TGTGCCTGGAGTGGGAGCTGGGGGGCTGAGCAGTTCTTC.

This clonotype came up a few times. The chain uses TRBV12-3 or TRBV12-4 and TRBJ1-3; D may be TRBD1 (5 bases). The V and J ends lost 3 bases and 2 bases respectively, with 8 bases between them. CDR3 length: 14 residues. The CDR3 DNA follows: TGTGCCAGCAGTTTTGGGGGAACTGGAAACACCATATATTTT. Amino acid sequence: CASSFGGTGNTIYF.

This clonotype was seen a handful of times. The V and J genes are TRBV7-9 and TRBJ2-3; D is perhaps TRBD2 (5 bases). V was trimmed by 3 bases and J by 1 base, leaving 8 bases between them. CDR1 and CDR2 (germline): SEHNR, FQNEAQ (reference sequence). CDR3 length equals 14 residues. In nucleotides, the CDR3 is TGTGCCAGCAGCTTTAGCGTCCGCACAGATACGCAGTATTTT. This sequence encodes CASSFSVRTDTQYF.

This clonotype was detected many times. The chain uses TRBV12-3 or TRBV12-4 and TRBJ1-5; D is uncertain. V shed 8 bases and J shed 0 bases, with 14 bases lying between them. The CDR3 consists of 15 residues. CDR3 amino acids: CASADNRYSNQPQHF. CDR3 bases: TGTGCCAGCGCCGACAATAGGTATAGCAATCAGCCCCAGCATTTT.